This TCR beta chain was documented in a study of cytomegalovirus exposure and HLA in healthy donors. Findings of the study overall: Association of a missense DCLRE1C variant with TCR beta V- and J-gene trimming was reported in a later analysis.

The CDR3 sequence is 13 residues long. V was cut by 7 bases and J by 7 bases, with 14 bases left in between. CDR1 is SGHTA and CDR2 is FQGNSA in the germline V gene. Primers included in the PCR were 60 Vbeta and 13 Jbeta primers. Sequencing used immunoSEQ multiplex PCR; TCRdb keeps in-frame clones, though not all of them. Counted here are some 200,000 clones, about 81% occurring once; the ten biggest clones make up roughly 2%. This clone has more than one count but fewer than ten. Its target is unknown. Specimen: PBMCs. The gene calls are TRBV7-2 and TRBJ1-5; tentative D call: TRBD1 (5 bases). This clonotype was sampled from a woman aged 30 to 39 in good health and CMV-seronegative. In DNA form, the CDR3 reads TGTGCCAGCACCCTATCCGGGGGGCAGCCCCAGCATTTT. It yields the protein CASTLSGGQPQHF.